What follows are 13 T cell receptor beta chains derived from one specimen sequenced in a study of T cell responses to AZD1222 COVID-19 vaccine. Using immunoSEQ multiplex PCR, the repertoire was profiled, and TCRdb retains in-frame clones only, with some absent. The sample includes some 90,000 clones, 70% to 90% seen only once; the top ten take 10% to 15%. The input for sequencing was peripheral blood, taken on day 0 of AZD1222 vaccination. Receptors were obtained from an adult in good health.

In its sample, this clone was seen a few times. The chain carries TRBV7-6 and TRBJ2-2; TRBD2 might be the D (6 bases). The CDR3 spans 14 residues. Trimming stripped 3 bases from V and 3 bases from J, with 8 bases between. Germline lookup yields CDR1 SGHVS and CDR2 FNYEAQ. CDR3 in DNA: TGTGCCAGCAGCTTGGGGGGTGACACCGGGGAGCTGTTTTTT. This sequence encodes CASSLGGDTGELFF.

The CDR3 region has the DNA TGTGCCAGCAGCGAGTGGGACAGACCTCTAAGCTCTGGAAACACCATATATTTT. It yields the protein CASSEWDRPLSSGNTIYF. The chain couples TRBV9 to TRBJ1-3; 7 bases match TRBD1. With 3 bases clipped from V and 0 bases from J, the junction kept 12 bases outside the gene matches. The CDR3 consists of 18 residues. Germline CDR1 reads SGDLS; CDR2 reads YYNGEE.

The V gene is TRBV3-1 (or the pseudogene TRBV3-2), the J gene TRBJ2-1; possibly TRBD2 for D (6 bases). The V gene lost 0 bases and the J gene lost 7 bases, with 16 bases spanning the gap. The length of the CDR3 is 16 residues. Germline V lookup: CDR1 LGHDT, CDR2 YNNKEL (reference sequence). The chain's CDR3 is CASSQDSGTGGNEQFF. Here the CDR3 DNA reads TGTGCCAGCAGCCAAGACTCGGGGACTGGGGGGAATGAGCAGTTCTTC.

This sequence joins TRBV9 and TRBJ1-4; 8 positions match TRBD1. Germline V lookup: CDR1 SGDLS, CDR2 YYNGEE. The CDR3 runs 15 residues. The trim removed 0 bases at V and 8 bases at J, leaving 6 bases unmatched. The CDR3 bases are TGTGCCAGCAGCGTAGGGTCCGGGACAGGCGAAAAACTGTTTTTT. It translates to CASSVGSGTGEKLFF.

The chain is built from TRBV19 and TRBJ1-4, with a tentative D call TRBD1 (6 bases). This CDR3 has 14 amino acids. Trimming stripped 9 bases from V and 4 bases from J, with 15 bases between. Germline CDR1 is LNHDA and CDR2 is SQIVND (reference sequence). The CDR3 nucleotides read TGTGCCAGCCACCCTACAGGGATTAATGAAAAACTGTTTTTT. As protein: CASHPTGINEKLFF.

The chain has TRBV21-1 and TRBJ2-2. TRBV21-1 is a recognized pseudogene. CDR3 length: 17 residues. CDR3 loop: CASSKVLLRADTGELFF. DNA for the CDR3: TGTGCCAGCAGCAAAGTCCTCCTCCGGGCGGACACCGGGGAGCTGTTTTTT.

In this sample, this clone turned up once. The chain couples TRBV27 to TRBJ2-1; TRBD2 matches at 14 bases. J was trimmed by 2 bases and V by 2 bases; bases with no gene match: 17. The CDR3 is 22 amino acids. Germline loops: CDR1 MNHEY, CDR2 SMNVEV (reference sequence). CDR3 sequence: CASSLAAWSGLAGGNTYNEQFF. CDR3 bases: TGTGCCAGCAGTTTAGCGGCCTGGTCCGGACTAGCGGGGGGCAACACCTACAATGAGCAGTTCTTC.

V usage is TRBV7-9 and J usage is TRBJ2-2, with 9 bases that match TRBD1. The CDR3 consists of 15 residues. Germline CDR1 is SEHNR and CDR2 is FQNEAQ (reference sequence). J was trimmed by 5 bases and V by 5 bases; bases with no gene match: 6. The CDR3 bases are TGTGCCAGCAGCCGGGACAGGGAGTTTACCGGGGAGCTGTTTTTT. It encodes CASSRDREFTGELFF.

The table lists this clone with a few counts. V usage is TRBV12-3 or TRBV12-4 and J usage is TRBJ2-5, with no clear D. V was pared by 5 bases and J by 3 bases, with 4 bases between. The CDR3 spans 11 residues. The CDR3 bases are TGTGCCAGCAGTCCTAAAGAGACCCAGTACTTC. Translated: CASSPKETQYF.

This clone was found once. This rearrangement joins TRBV7-3 to TRBJ2-3; D is unclear. The CDR3 extends over 13 amino acids. Trimming left V 3 bases short and J 4 bases short, with 8 bases between. CDR1 is SGHTA and CDR2 is FQGTGA in the germline V gene. In nucleotides, the CDR3 is TGTGCCAGCAGCTTGGCCAGTTCAGATACGCAGTATTTT. Translation: CASSLASSDTQYF.

This chain uses TRBV6-5 with TRBJ1-2; perhaps TRBD1 as D (5 bases). The V gene lost 6 bases and the J gene lost 4 bases, with 12 bases spanning the gap. The V gene's germline CDR1 is MNHEY and CDR2 SVGAGI. The CDR3 has 13 amino acids. CDR3 DNA: TGTGCCAGCAGGCTCAGGGAGACCTATGGCTACACCTTC. It codes for CASRLRETYGYTF.

This clone was found a few times. The V and J genes are TRBV6-4 and TRBJ2-2; the D gene could be TRBD1 or TRBD2 (5 bases each). Germline V CDR1 and CDR2: MRHNA, SNTAGT. V was clipped by 5 bases and J by 2 bases, with 12 bases between them. The CDR3 runs to 15 residues. CDR3 in DNA: TGTGCCAGCAGTCGGGACGGAGCAAACACCGGGGAGCTGTTTTTT. Residues: CASSRDGANTGELFF.

The chain uses TRBV27 and TRBJ1-4; 8 bases map to TRBD1. Germline CDR1 reads MNHEY; CDR2 reads SMNVEV (reference sequence). The CDR3 is 15 residues long. The ends lost 6 bases at V and 4 bases at J; junction bases unmatched: 7. CDR3 in DNA: TGTGCCAGCAGCCCCCGGGACAGGTTTAATGAAAAACTGTTTTTT. It encodes CASSPRDRFNEKLFF. Based on the CDR3 plus reference TRBV27 and TRBJ1-4, the full variable domain is EAQVTQNPRYLITVTGKKLTVTCSQNMNHEYMSWYRQDPGLGLRQIYYSMNVEVTDKGDVPEGYKVSRKEKRNFPLILESPSPNQTSLYFCASSPRDRFNEKLFFGSGTQLSVL.